These T cell receptor beta chains were read from a single sample in a study of T cell repertoires in cytomegalovirus infection. One entry per CDR3 protein results from TCRdb running MiXCR on the reads. This sample has 700,000 to 900,000 distinct CDR3 sequences, with almost 30% found just once. These receptors are not linked to any known antigen. The specimen was cultured CD8+ T cells from PBMCs, collected from culture after CMV antigen stimulation. Receptors originate from a human donor in good health (CMV status not recorded). Some clones in this sample may be carry-over from other donors' samples. The CDR3 runs from the conserved cysteine through the conserved F or W. The order of the fields is CDR3 DNA, CDR3 protein, clone size, V gene, J gene, D gene, CDR3 length. A D gene is named only where the DNA matches it firmly. Clone size is not always given. Where it is, it says once, few, many or a class for expanded clones.

TGTGCCAGCAATACACCAATGGGGGTAACTAATGAAAAACTGTTTTTT,CASNTPMGVTNEKLFF,-,TRBV28,TRBJ1-4,-,16
TGTGCCAGCAGCTCAGCGGGGCTAGCGGGGATAGCCAAAAACATTCAGTACTTC,CASSSAGLAGIAKNIQYF,few,TRBV7-6,TRBJ2-4,TRBD2,18
TGTGCCAGCAGCCGTGGATGGGGGCTGGACAAAAACATTCAGTACTTC,CASSRGWGLDKNIQYF,many,TRBV7-2,TRBJ2-4,-,16
TGTGCCAGCAGTGAAGCGACAGGGATCGGGGAGCTGTTTTTT,CASSEATGIGELFF,many,TRBV6-1,TRBJ2-2,TRBD1,14
TGTGCCAGCAGTGTGGTGGCAGGTAGCACAGATACGCAGTATTTT,CASSVVAGSTDTQYF,few,TRBV6-5,TRBJ2-3,-,15
TGTGCCAGTGCCCCCGCGGCCACCGGGGAGCTGTTTTTT,CASAPAATGELFF,few,TRBV19,TRBJ2-2,-,13
TGTGCCAGCAGTGGGAGGACGGAGAACTATGGCTACACCTTC,CASSGRTENYGYTF,-,TRBV27,TRBJ1-2,-,14
TGTGCCAGCAGTGAATTGGGGACAGCGAAAGCTTTCTTT,CASSELGTAKAFF,-,TRBV25-1,TRBJ1-1,TRBD1,13
TGTGCCAGCAGTGACCTCTTGGGGGATAATTCACCCCTCCACTTT,CASSDLLGDNSPLHF,few,TRBV6-1,TRBJ1-6,-,15
TGTGCCAGCAGCTTAAAAGTGGGGATCCGGATCGACTATGGCTACACCTTC,CASSLKVGIRIDYGYTF,-,TRBV7-8,TRBJ1-2,-,17
TGTGCCAGCAGTTACGCCGGGGGAGGTACAGATACGCAGTATTTT,CASSYAGGGTDTQYF,-,TRBV6-2/TRBV6-3,TRBJ2-3,-,15
TGTGCCAGCAGTTTATTTATAGGGGGGATCCAAGAGACCCAGTACTTC,CASSLFIGGIQETQYF,-,TRBV27,TRBJ2-5,-,16
TGTGCAACCGCGGGTCAGGCCACCTACGAGCAGTACTTC,CATAGQATYEQYF,-,TRBV7-6,TRBJ2-7,-,13
TGTGCCAGCAGTTTACGGGGACAGGAGACACGTGAAGCTTTCTTT,CASSLRGQETREAFF,-,TRBV27,TRBJ1-1,TRBD1,15
TGTGCCAGTAGTTACCTATCTTTAACAGGGGGCCCAAACAATGAGCAGTTCTTC,CASSYLSLTGGPNNEQFF,-,TRBV19,TRBJ2-1,TRBD1,18
TGCGCCAGCAGCTCTTTTAGCGGGGGGGCTCGAAATGAGCAGTTCTTC,CASSSFSGGARNEQFF,-,TRBV5-1,TRBJ2-1,TRBD2,16
TGTGCCATCAGAACAGCTACCGGCTACACCTTC,CAIRTATGYTF,-,TRBV10-3,TRBJ1-2,-,11
TGTGCCAGCACTTACGGGACTAGCGGGGAGTACCAAGAGACCCAGTACTTC,CASTYGTSGEYQETQYF,-,TRBV28,TRBJ2-5,TRBD2,17
TGTGCCAGCAGCTTAGACCAGAGGAAAGCGGTGATAACGGAGACCCAGTACTTC,CASSLDQRKAVITETQYF,-,TRBV7-8,TRBJ2-5,-,18
TGTGCCAGCAGCCGAGGTCGTCTAGCGGGGCCCGGGGAGCTGTTTTTT,CASSRGRLAGPGELFF,-,TRBV13,TRBJ2-2,TRBD2,16
TGCAGTAACTTTAGAAGCGGGGGGCGGGGTACGCAGTATTTT,CSNFRSGGRGTQYF,few,TRBV20-1,TRBJ2-3,TRBD2,14
TGTGCCAGCAGCTTAGGGGGGCAGGGGTGGAAAAACACTGAAGCTTTCTTT,CASSLGGQGWKNTEAFF,many,TRBV7-2,TRBJ1-1,-,17
TGTGCCAGTACCGAAGCGGGGGGGCCTGGCAATGAGCAGTTCTTC,CASTEAGGPGNEQFF,-,TRBV19,TRBJ2-1,TRBD2,15
TGCAGCGTTGAAGACGTGGGGGGCGCCTACGAAGAGACCCAGTACTTC,CSVEDVGGAYEETQYF,-,TRBV29-1,TRBJ2-5,-,16
TGTGCCAGCACCTTAAGGGTTGCACAAACGAACACCGGGGAGCTGTTTTTT,CASTLRVAQTNTGELFF,few,TRBV27,TRBJ2-2,-,17
TGCAGTGCTCCCCCGGGGACAGGGGGGGCCGATGAGCAGTTCTTC,CSAPPGTGGADEQFF,few,TRBV20-1,TRBJ2-1,TRBD1,15
TGTGCCAGCACCTCGGAGTGGGGGGCCCCCTACGAGCAGTACTTC,CASTSEWGAPYEQYF,-,TRBV6-2/TRBV6-3,TRBJ2-7,-,15
TGTGCCAGCAGTTACGAGGACAGGGCTTTCACAGATACGCAGTATTTT,CASSYEDRAFTDTQYF,few,TRBV6-2/TRBV6-3,TRBJ2-3,TRBD1,16
TGTGCCAGCAGTGCAGCGGGGGGGCAAGAGACCCAGTACTTC,CASSAAGGQETQYF,-,TRBV6-5,TRBJ2-5,TRBD2,14
TGTGCCAGTAGTACCCATTACTTACTGGACAGGGATATAGATACGCAGTATTTT,CASSTHYLLDRDIDTQYF,-,TRBV19,TRBJ2-3,TRBD1,18
TGTGCCAGCAGCTTAGCGCTACGGAACGGGGAGCTGTTTTTT,CASSLALRNGELFF,many,TRBV7-2,TRBJ2-2,-,14
TGCGCCAGCCATGGACAGCGCAATCAGCCCCAGCATTTT,CASHGQRNQPQHF,-,TRBV5-1,TRBJ1-5,-,13
TGTGCCAGCAGTCGGTCAGGGAGCAATCAGCCCCAGCATTTT,CASSRSGSNQPQHF,-,TRBV12-3/TRBV12-4,TRBJ1-5,-,14
TGTGCCAGCAGCGTAAGCGGGAAAAAAGCTTTCTTT,CASSVSGKKAFF,once,TRBV9,TRBJ1-1,-,12
TGTGCCAGCGCCTTCGGGGAGGTGGATCAGCCCCAGCATTTT,CASAFGEVDQPQHF,few,TRBV6-2/TRBV6-3,TRBJ1-5,-,14
TGTGCCAGCAGCCACCGGGGGGAGCTGTTTTTT,CASSHRGELFF,-,TRBV9,TRBJ2-2,-,11
TGTGCCAGCAATATCCTAGCGCCGAATGAGCAGTTCTTC,CASNILAPNEQFF,-,TRBV7-8,TRBJ2-1,-,13
TGTGCCAGTAGTCCAGGATTGCGGGCGTCCTACAATGAGCAGTTCTTC,CASSPGLRASYNEQFF,-,TRBV19,TRBJ2-1,-,16
TGTGCCAGCAGCTTAGTCTGGCCGGCGAGCTCCTACGAGCAGTACTTC,CASSLVWPASSYEQYF,-,TRBV7-9,TRBJ2-7,-,16
TGTGCCAGCAGTTTAGTGGACCAAGGAGGCTACACCTTC,CASSLVDQGGYTF,-,TRBV28,TRBJ1-2,-,13
TGTGCCAGCAGCTTTTCACCTAACGAAAGACCCACAGATACGCAGTATTTT,CASSFSPNERPTDTQYF,few,TRBV7-6,TRBJ2-3,-,17